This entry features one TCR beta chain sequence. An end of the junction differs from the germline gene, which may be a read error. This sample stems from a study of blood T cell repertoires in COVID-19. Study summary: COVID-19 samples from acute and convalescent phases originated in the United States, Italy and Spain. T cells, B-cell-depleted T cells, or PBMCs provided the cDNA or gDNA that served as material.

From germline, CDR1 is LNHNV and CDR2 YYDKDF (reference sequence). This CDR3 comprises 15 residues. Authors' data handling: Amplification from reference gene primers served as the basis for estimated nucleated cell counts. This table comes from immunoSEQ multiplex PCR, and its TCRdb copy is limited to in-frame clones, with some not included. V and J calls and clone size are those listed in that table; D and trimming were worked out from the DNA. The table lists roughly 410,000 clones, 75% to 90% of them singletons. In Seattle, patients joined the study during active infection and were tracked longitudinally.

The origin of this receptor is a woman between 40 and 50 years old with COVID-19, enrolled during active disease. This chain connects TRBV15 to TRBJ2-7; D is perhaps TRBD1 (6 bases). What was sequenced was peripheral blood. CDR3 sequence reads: CATGRDRTRGYEQYF. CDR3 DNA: TGTGCCACCGGCAGAGATAGGACCAGGGGCTACGAGCAGTACTTC.